These 19 T cell receptor beta chains came from one sample sequenced in a study of T-cell reconstitution after alpha-beta-depleted transplantation in children. Regarding the study as a whole: Counts and diversity of T cells one year after transplant came mostly from newly produced T cells.

The antigens these receptors bind are not known. This sample's TCRbeta library carried unique molecular identifier barcodes. TCRdb processed the PCR reads anew with MiXCR; each CDR3 protein has one entry. The sample carries 250,000 to 300,000 distinct CDR3 sequences, nearly 8% recorded once. This specimen was peripheral blood, taken 360 days after TCRalphabeta/CD19-depleted stem cell transplant. The receptors were sampled from a female patient aged 2-15 years who had a stem cell transplant for Fanconi anemia, so the T cells may come from the graft donor.

This clonotype was counted ten times or more. The chain links TRBV6-5 to TRBJ2-7; 10 bases agree with TRBD2. The CDR3 runs 17 residues. The ends lost 3 bases at V and 4 bases at J; junction bases unmatched: 12. From germline, CDR1 is MNHEY and CDR2 SVGAGI. The CDR3 region is CASSYGRQRGGRYEQYF. Here the CDR3 DNA reads TGTGCCAGCAGTTATGGTCGGCAGCGGGGGGGGCGTTACGAGCAGTACTTC.

The J gene is TRBJ2-1, the V gene TRBV7-8; D not certain. CDR1 and CDR2 (germline): SGHVS, FQNEAQ. The CDR3 length is 18 residues. V lost 1 base to trimming and J lost 0 bases, with 16 bases between them. CDR3 nucleotides: TGTGCCAGCAGCTTAGTTTTCCCGAACATCGACTCCTACAATGAGCAGTTCTTC. It encodes CASSLVFPNIDSYNEQFF.

At least ten counts were recorded for this clonotype. V is TRBV15 and J is TRBJ2-7, with a tentative D call TRBD2 (6 bases). Germline V CDR1 and CDR2: LNHNV, YYDKDF (reference sequence). The CDR3 consists of 15 residues. V gave up 0 bases and J gave up 3 bases, with 12 bases separating them. The CDR3 reads CATSREWQGGYEQYF. CDR3 nucleotides: TGTGCCACCAGCAGAGAATGGCAGGGAGGCTACGAGCAGTACTTC.

This clonotype has a count of ten or more. The genes are TRBV12-3 or TRBV12-4 and TRBJ1-1; no firm D call. V lost 8 bases and J lost 0, with 7 bases in between. The CDR3 is 12 residues long. The DNA for the CDR3 is TGTGCCAGCTGGAGCATGAACACTGAAGCTTTCTTT. This translates into CASWSMNTEAFF.

This clonotype was seen a handful of times. The rearrangement uses TRBV24-1 and TRBJ2-3; 7 bases align to TRBD1. The length of the CDR3 is 16 residues. With 0 bases clipped from V and 2 bases from J, the junction kept 4 bases outside the gene matches. CDR1 and CDR2 from the germline V gene are KGHDR and SFDVKD. The CDR3 reads CATSDLRDSFTDTQYF. The CDR3 nucleotides read TGTGCCACCAGTGATTTGCGGGACAGCTTCACAGATACGCAGTATTTT.

This clonotype came up a few times. The chain couples TRBV7-3 to TRBJ2-2, with D uncertain. The V gene's germline CDR1 is SGHTA and CDR2 FQGTGA. Trimming cost V 6 bases and J 5 bases, with 10 bases left between them. The CDR3 is 13 residues long. CDR3 nucleotide sequence: TGTGCCAGCAGGCAGCGAGGAACCGGGGAGCTGTTTTTT. Translated: CASRQRGTGELFF.

About this clonotype itself: One junction end disagrees with the germline gene, perhaps due to a read error. The chain joins TRBV3-1 to TRBJ2-7; the D gene is possibly TRBD1 (5 bases). Germline values: CDR1 LGHDT, CDR2 YNNKEL (reference sequence). The CDR3 is 16 amino acids. The CDR3 loop reads CASCQDVIRQHYEQYF. The CDR3 nucleotides read TGTGCCAGCTGCCAAGATGTCATAAGACAGCACTACGAGCAGTACTTC.

With respect to this clonotype: A much bigger clone sits one base away, suggesting this may be a read error. The chain employs TRBV27 and TRBJ2-7; 10 nucleotides agree with TRBD1. V shed 6 bases, J shed 4 bases, and the junction held 12 bases outside the gene matches. The CDR3 loop spans 16 amino acids. Germline CDR1 reads MNHEY; CDR2 reads SMNVEV (reference sequence). The CDR3 spells CASRLVGTGVSYEQYF. In DNA form, the CDR3 reads TGTGCCAGCAGGCTAGTCGGGACAGGGGTTTCTTACGAGCAGTACTTC.

This clonotype was counted at least ten times. The rearrangement joins TRBV15 to TRBJ2-6; no clear D gene. The V end was cut by 0 bases, the J end by 0 bases, with 15 bases between. The CDR3 consists of 19 residues. The germline V gene encodes CDR1 LNHNV and CDR2 YYDKDF (reference sequence). CDR3 sequence (DNA): TGTGCCACCAGCAGAGATAGTTTTGGCTTGGGCTCTGGGGCCAACGTCCTGACTTTC. This gives the protein CATSRDSFGLGSGANVLTF.

The rearrangement links TRBV18 to TRBJ1-5, with D maybe TRBD1 (6 bases). Looked up from germline, CDR1 is KGHSH and CDR2 is LQKENI. This CDR3 has 15 residues. V was shortened by 6 bases and J by 7 bases, with 19 bases between the two germline ends. The CDR3 region has the DNA TGTGCCAGCTCGCCCTCGCGGGGCAGGGGCCAGCCCCAGCATTTT. Translating gives CASSPSRGRGQPQHF.

This clonotype was counted many times. This chain links TRBV21-1 with TRBJ2-5; TRBD2 reflects the table's D call only, with no check against the DNA. TRBV21-1 corresponds to a pseudogene. The CDR3 consists of 14 residues. CDR3 nucleotide sequence: TGTGCCAGCGCCGTGGAGGGAGGACAAGAGACCCAGTACTTC. Protein sequence: CASAVEGGQETQYF.

At least ten counts were recorded for this clonotype. The genes are TRBV10-3 and TRBJ2-3; D call uncertain. The germline CDR1 and CDR2 sequences are ENHRY and SYGVKD. This CDR3 spans 13 amino acids. V lost 2 bases, J lost 6 bases, and 9 bases lay in between. In DNA, the CDR3 is TGTGCCATCAGTGAGCTTGTTTCGGATACGCAGTATTTT. Amino acid sequence: CAISELVSDTQYF.

This clonotype was recorded many times. This chain links TRBV24-1 with TRBJ2-2; the match to TRBD1 covers 8 bases. Trimming removed 4 bases from V and 3 bases from J; junction bases left unmatched: 9. The CDR3 runs to 17 residues. Germline V gene data show CDR1 as KGHDR and CDR2 as SFDVKD. DNA of the CDR3: TGTGCCACCAGTGAACCCCGGACAGGGACAGACACCGGGGAGCTGTTTTTT. It translates to CATSEPRTGTDTGELFF.

This clonotype showed up just a few times. J is TRBJ1-1 and V is TRBV6-5; no reliable D call. Trimming took off 8 bases at V and 10 bases at J, with 14 bases between the two ends. Germline CDR1 MNHEY, CDR2 SVGAGI. The CDR3 contains 11 residues. This CDR3 is CASGRAGGAFF. DNA of the CDR3: TGTGCCAGCGGAAGGGCCGGAGGAGCTTTCTTT.

The V gene is TRBV19, the J gene TRBJ2-2; possibly TRBD1 or TRBD2 for D (5 bases each). CDR1 is LNHDA and CDR2 is SQIVND in the germline V gene (reference sequence). V was clipped by 3 bases and J by 1 base, with 12 bases between them. This CDR3 contains 16 residues. CDR3 sequence (DNA): TGTGCCAGTAGTATGGGGGTTTGGGTGAACACCGGGGAGCTGTTTTTT. Protein product: CASSMGVWVNTGELFF.

Many counts were recorded for this clonotype. The chain uses TRBV6-5 and TRBJ2-7; 11 bases are a match to TRBD2. Germline CDR1 reads MNHEY; CDR2 reads SVGAGI. Unmatched junction bases numbered 7, after V lost 6 bases and J lost 3 bases. CDR3 length: 15 amino acids. DNA for the CDR3: TGTGCCAGCAGGACAAGACTAGCGGGAAACTACGAGCAGTACTTC. It encodes CASRTRLAGNYEQYF.

This clonotype was counted ten times or more. J is TRBJ2-7 and V is TRBV28; no clear D. The CDR3 totals 14 residues. Germline CDR1 and CDR2: MDHEN and SYDVKM. V lost 7 bases, J lost 4 bases, and 17 bases lay in between. The CDR3 loop is CASNRIGRPYEQYF. The CDR3 nucleotides are TGTGCCAGCAATCGAATAGGACGACCATACGAGCAGTACTTC.

This clonotype was seen at least ten times. This chain connects TRBV18 to TRBJ1-2; D uncertain. Trimming took off 3 bases at V and 2 bases at J, with 7 bases between the two ends. Germline V lookup: CDR1 KGHSH, CDR2 LQKENI. CDR3 size: 13 residues. The CDR3 is CASSPGYNYGYTF. Written as DNA, the CDR3 is TGTGCCAGCTCACCGGGATACAACTATGGCTACACCTTC.

This clonotype was counted ten times or more. The CDR3 reads CASSWTATQETQYF. CDR3 nucleotide sequence: TGTGCCAGCAGTTGGACAGCCACCCAAGAGACCCAGTACTTC. This chain joins TRBV28 and TRBJ2-5, with D possibly TRBD1 on 6 matching bases. The V gene lost 4 bases and the J gene lost 1 base, with 10 bases spanning the gap. The germline V gene has CDR1 MDHEN and CDR2 SYDVKM. The CDR3 length is 14 residues.